This entry describes one TCR beta chain. The antigen it binds to is not known. No much larger clone is present one base from it, and per-base qualities are unavailable. The library was generated by the immunoSEQ multiplex PCR assay. For the multiplex PCR, a mixture combining 60 forward primers for TCR Vbeta segments and 13 reverse primers for TCR Jbeta segments was used. A multiplex PCR assay on genomic DNA amplified the CDR3 region of rearranged TCR beta genes. On the Illumina HiSeq System, the amplified TCR beta libraries were sequenced as 87-base-pair reads. For the original study's pipeline: A later analysis tallied 75 million to 95 million unique TCR beta chains across the approximately 670 repertoires, and around 10 million of those chains were shared by two or more donors. A nearest-neighbor algorithm error-corrected the raw reads and collapsed the reads into unique sequences, merging closely related sequences to remove PCR and sequencing errors. To assign V, D and J gene segments, CDR3 sequences were aligned to IMGT reference sequences. For a sequence to be retained, a match of at least six nucleotides was required to both a V gene segment and a J gene segment. Rearrangements were classified as productive when the CDR3 lacked stop codons and remained in frame with V and J, and all other rearrangements were classified as non-productive. Following IMGT convention, CDR3 was defined as the stretch from the second conserved V-encoded cysteine to the conserved J-encoded phenylalanine. In an earlier analysis of more than 550 of the donors, sequences lacking an unambiguous match to a single V gene segment were excluded. An earlier analysis of fewer than 750 of the donors called V segments functional above 56.7% productive rearrangements and segregating when the between-donor standard deviation exceeded 5%. A statistical classification framework was developed to diagnose cytomegalovirus status using the catalog of TCR beta chain sequences. V and J gene assignment, in a later analysis, came from comparing TCR nucleotide sequences with IMGT/GENE-DB human TR gene sequences. A later analysis assigned CDR3 sequences and most-parsimonious VDJ recombination scenarios with the TCRdist pipeline. A later analysis defined each TCR beta chain by its CDR3 amino acid sequence plus V-gene family, and excluded reads lacking a unique V-gene family. As a way to deal with suspected cross-contamination and a sequencing artifact, a later analysis dropped more than 500 nucleotide sequences that were highly shared and had low generation probability. A later analysis calculated a clonal expansion index for each public chain from normalized within-repertoire ranks of inferred template counts. In a later analysis, generation probabilities were computed with a VDJ recombination model fitted to out-of-frame rearrangements, and the resulting probabilities were checked against IGoR. A later analysis scored TCR-TCR, TCR-HLA and TCR-CMV co-occurrence with hypergeometric tests, applying a repertoire-size bias correction to TCR pairs. To estimate false discovery rates, a later analysis permuted the HLA or CMV assignments 20 times. In a later analysis, co-occurring TCRs were grouped using DBSCAN, with TCRdist sequence similarity added in when clustering inside HLA-allele-positive subsets. Repertoires with fewer than 30,000 or more than 120,000 public chains were left out of co-occurrence clustering, as were five repertoires with anomalous nucleotide sharing. TCRdb retrieved this table from immuneACCESS and kept in-frame rearrangements only. Not all clones are present; in checked studies, unresolved V genes account for under half, and no reason is known for the remainder. Clone size and the V and J calls come from that table; the DNA yielded D and trimming. Recorded for this sample are some 170,000 clones; 87% of them occurred a single time. The ten biggest clones cover approximately 0.85% of the sample.

The source of the sample is a study of cytomegalovirus exposure and HLA in healthy donors listed by TCRdb under 2017. In terms of the full investigation: In an earlier analysis of 550 to 750 of the donors, approximately 300 Gb of sequence data and approximately 100 million unique TCR beta sequences from about 179 million T cells were reported. An early release covering 550 to 650 HLA-typed donors comprised roughly 300 gigabases of sequencing data and some 79 million unique TCR sequences. The genetic ancestry cluster associated with self-reported Caucasian donors included around four fifths of the 350 to 500 genotyped donors. The study aimed to test whether cataloging public T cell receptors could reveal signatures of past pathogen exposure. The T cell repertoires of 666 subjects were profiled by immunosequencing and related to cytomegalovirus serostatus. A separate validation cohort of more than 100 different subjects was used in addition to the 666-subject first cohort. To predict cytomegalovirus infection status, the study combined high-throughput TCR immunosequencing, statistical association of individual TCRs with disease status, and machine learning. A later analysis re-analyzed previously published TCR beta repertoires from 550 to 700 donors and added high-resolution HLA genotyping to study TCR occurrence patterns. The later analysis used no new phenotypic data to find candidate immune exposures, relying instead on TCR beta sequences and their occurrence across donors. In an earlier analysis of 500 to 650 of the donors, high-throughput TCR beta sequencing was used to judge whether each TCR beta V gene segment behaved as functional or pseudogenic. Donor age, sex, ethnicity and CMV serostatus were collected together with the repertoire data. In a later genetic analysis, genome-wide SNP genotypes for about 65% of the roughly 670 donors were used, and that subset was treated as a discovery cohort. Every discovery cohort repertoire had been produced on one sequencing platform. Class I and class II HLA loci were covered by the typing at four-digit resolution. Typing coverage varied by locus: about 620-640 donors for A, B, C, DRB1 and DQB1; approximately 520 for DQA1; around 570 for DPA1; 400 to 480 for DPB1. A handful of DR-DQ haplotypes were handled as single units for association and clustering because linkage in the cohort was strong. Across some 400 genotyped donors of the cohort, an average of about 240,000 unique TCR beta nucleotide sequences per donor were sequenced, and around 20% of those sequences were non-productive.

The cohort was made up of 666 healthy bone marrow donors. Cohort members were all nominally healthy when sampled, although unrecorded immune exposures were likely present. The donor tested CMV seronegative, placing the donor among the 300 to 450 seronegative members of the cohort. A peripheral blood sample was collected from each donor, and TCR beta sequencing was performed on peripheral blood mononuclear cells. Genomic DNA was extracted from the blood cell samples with the Qiagen DNeasy Blood Extraction Kit. Paper-wide results and their limitations: Specific HLA alleles were associated with 16,951 TCR beta sequences at a false discovery rate of 0.05 in a later analysis. Cytomegalovirus status was reported to be diagnosed by the classifier with high specificity and sensitivity in both the original and validation cohorts. A further reported finding was that TCR beta sequences accurately predicted the HLA-A and HLA-B alleles for most subjects in the first cohort. Most CMV-associated TCR beta chains appeared to be HLA-restricted in a later analysis, and the HLA associations seemed to be driven largely by CMV exposure. In vitro tests confirmed that a few of the cytomegalovirus-associated TCR beta chains recognize cytomegalovirus antigens. This cohort had only TCR beta chains sequenced, and the lack of alpha or paired-chain data limited which features could be detected. It was suggested by the authors that the approach could potentially be generalized to other disease states and immunological phenotypes. Because counts were too low, 15 to 20 rarely observed V segments, including chromosome 9 orphons, were left out of the earlier analysis of 500 to 650 of the donors. When HLA alleles, especially DR and DQ, strongly co-occurred, TCR associations were difficult to assign to individual alleles. V-gene and J-gene trimming of TCR beta chains was associated with a missense DCLRE1C variant in a later genetic analysis, and the association was replicated in an independent cohort. A cluster of highly shared sequence variants was judged likely to represent a technical artifact of the sequencing pipeline. According to a later analysis, TCR association rates differed among HLA loci, with DRB1 alleles showing the most associated TCRs and HLA-C alleles showing the fewest. Sequencing depth was assumed to be roughly uniform across donors in the presence/absence analyses, though that assumption may not hold. A later analysis found that HLA-associated TCR beta chains were more clonally expanded and had lower generation probabilities than equally common non-associated chains. Linkage disequilibrium might explain the correlated functional status among segregating V segments, but an unknown experimental factor could not be excluded. In the study, 150 to 200 TCR beta chains were listed as associated with cytomegalovirus. Most TCR sequences were seen in very few donors, while some public TCRs were found in many individuals. According to a later genetic analysis, donors in an Asian-associated ancestry cluster had fewer N-insertions in productive TCRs than the approximately 670-donor mean. HLA typing was unavailable for some donors at each locus, so association tests used only the typed subset. Immune exposure information for the cohort was limited to CMV serostatus. A later analysis reported that several top co-occurrence clusters appeared linked to parvovirus B19, influenza, CMV and Epstein-Barr virus. In an earlier analysis of some 550 of the donors, most TCR beta V segments were observed in productive rearrangements about 90% or about 30% of the time, broadly matching IMGT annotations.

Source material: PBMCs. This TCR derives from a woman in her 30s in good health and CMV-seronegative.

In nucleotide form, the sequence is TGTGCCAGCAGCTATCGACCCGGGACAGGAGACAACTATGGCTACACCTTC. Its protein reads: CASSYRPGTGDNYGYTF. Rearrangement joined TRBV14 to TRBJ1-2, and TRBD1 aligns with 8 junction nucleotides. For CDR1 and CDR2, the germline V gene lists SGHDN and FVKESK. The CDR3 covers 17 residues, taking in both the cysteine and the phenylalanine. The CDR3 DNA has 51 bases and is translated from base 1. Germline trimming: 5 bases from V, 2 bases from J; junction bases outside gene matches: 13.